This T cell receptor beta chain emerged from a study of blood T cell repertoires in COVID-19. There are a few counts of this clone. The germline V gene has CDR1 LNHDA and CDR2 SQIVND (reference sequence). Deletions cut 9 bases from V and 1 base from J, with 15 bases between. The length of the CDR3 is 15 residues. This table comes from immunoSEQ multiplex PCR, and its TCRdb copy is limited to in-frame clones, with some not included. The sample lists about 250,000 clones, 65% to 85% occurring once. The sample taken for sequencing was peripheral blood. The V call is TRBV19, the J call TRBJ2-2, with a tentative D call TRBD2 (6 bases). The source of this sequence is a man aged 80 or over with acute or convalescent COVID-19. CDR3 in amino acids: CASLSGSGNTGELFF. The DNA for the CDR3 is TGTGCCAGCCTCTCTGGTAGCGGGAACACCGGGGAGCTGTTTTTT.